This T cell receptor beta chain was sequenced for a study of T cell repertoires in aging, cancer and after chemotherapy. About the study: Healthy donor repertoires were recorded over several months to years and showed clear clonal overlap. Notes on the study in general: Loss of evenness, beyond lost richness, contributed to age-related TCR diversity decline in cancer patients.

The template was genomic DNA from peripheral blood, not RNA. A mixed TRB-A/B primer pool amplified rearranged TRB by multiplex touch-down PCR. TCRdb processed the multiplex PCR reads anew with MiXCR; each CDR3 protein has one entry. Among 10,000 to 15,000 distinct CDR3 sequences listed, about 31% were seen once. In regard to this clonotype: Antigen specificity is unknown.

Trimming removed 2 bases from V and 1 base from J; junction bases left unmatched: 2. CDR3 length: 14 amino acids. Germline V lookup: CDR1 KGHSH, CDR2 LQKENI. Specimen: blood. This clonotype was sampled from a human donor in good health. The donor label of this sample is uncertain. The chain joins TRBV18 to TRBJ2-7, with 7 bases identical to TRBD1. The CDR3 is CASSPSRGSYEQYF. The CDR3 bases are TGTGCCAGCTCACCATCCAGGGGGTCCTACGAGCAGTACTTC.